The 3 T cell receptor beta chains reported below all come from one sample, sequenced in a study of spatial heterogeneity in lung cancer. Time point here: sample taken at primary tumor resection. TCRdb called the 5' RACE reads again in MiXCR, with one record for every CDR3 protein. The sample lists around 2,000 distinct CDR3 sequences, 23% occurring once. The sequencing here drew on normal lung tissue next to the tumor, taken at surgery. Receptor source: a male donor with early-stage non-small cell lung cancer.

In its sample, this clonotype ranks as large. This chain uses TRBV9 with TRBJ2-5; D gene unclear. Germline V gene sequence: CDR1 SGDLS, CDR2 YYNGEE. This CDR3 has 16 residues. V lost 4 bases and J lost 2, with 18 bases in between. CDR3 region: CASSPQGGRPQETQYF. The CDR3 region has the DNA TGTGCCAGCAGCCCCCAAGGTGGCAGGCCACAAGAGACCCAGTACTTC.

The chain employs TRBV5-1 and TRBJ1-1; no definite D call. The CDR3 extends over 13 amino acids. The V end was cut by 2 bases, the J end by 8 bases, with 13 bases between. Germline lookup yields CDR1 SGHRS and CDR2 YFSETQ. CDR3 region: CASSFPGEVEAFF. In nucleotides, the CDR3 is TGCGCCAGCAGCTTCCCGGGCGAAGTAGAAGCTTTCTTT.

This clonotype appeared once. Sequence at one end of the junction differs from germline and may be a read error. This chain links TRBV2 with TRBJ2-7; the match to TRBD1 covers 8 bases. CDR1 is SNHLY, CDR2 FYNNEI, per germline. This CDR3 is built from 11 residues. The CDR3 here is CASSGRDRPHF. Here the CDR3 DNA reads TGTGCCAGCAGTGGCCGGGACAGGCCTCACTTC.